This TCR beta chain is drawn from a study of beta chain features in type 1 diabetes. Study results and limitations: Sequencing used cDNA, and cells with high TCR expression could therefore be over-represented. Patients with Type 1 diabetes showed moderately but significantly shorter TCRB CDR3s in all four CD4+ subsets.

Trimming took 6 bases from V and 6 from J, leaving 18 bases between them. The CDR3 totals 15 residues. Germline lookup yields CDR1 MNHNY and CDR2 SVGAGI (reference sequence). The authors reverse transcribed all of the isolated RNA, so sequencing captured expressed TCRB transcripts. Generated by immunoSEQ multiplex PCR, the TCRdb table keeps only in-frame clones and is missing some. The data show under 450,000 clones, with 11% to 15% seen just once and 0.035% to 0.04% held by the top ten. This clone was seen a few times. Its antigen remains unknown. Stem cell-like memory, regulatory, central memory and naive CD4+ cells were sorted via CD45RO/CCR7/CD25/CD127/CD95/CD27.

This receptor was obtained from a man younger than 45 in good health. V gene TRBV6-6 combines with J gene TRBJ2-1; D possibly uses TRBD1 or TRBD2 (5 bases each). Specimen: naive CD4+ T cells from blood. The CDR3 nucleotides read TGTGCCAGCAGCCGACCCGGGACCACCAGCAATGAGCAGTTCTTC. Residues: CASSRPGTTSNEQFF.